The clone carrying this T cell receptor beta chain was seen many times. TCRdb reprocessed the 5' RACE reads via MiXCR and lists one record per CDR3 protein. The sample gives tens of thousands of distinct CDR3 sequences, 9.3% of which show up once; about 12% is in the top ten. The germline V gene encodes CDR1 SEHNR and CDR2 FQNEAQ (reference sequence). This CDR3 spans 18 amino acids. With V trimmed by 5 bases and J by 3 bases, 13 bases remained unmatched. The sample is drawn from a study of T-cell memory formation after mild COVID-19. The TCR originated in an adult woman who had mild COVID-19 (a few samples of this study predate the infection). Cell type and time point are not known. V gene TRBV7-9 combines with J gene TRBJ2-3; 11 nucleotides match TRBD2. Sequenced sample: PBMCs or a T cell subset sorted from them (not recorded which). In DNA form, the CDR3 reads TGTGCCAGCAGCCCAGACCGACTAGCGGGGATAGTTACAGATACGCAGTATTTT. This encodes CASSPDRLAGIVTDTQYF.